A selection of T cell receptor beta chains follows, all from one sample in a study of tumor and adjacent non-tumor tissue in lung cancer. TCRdb itself ran the multiplex PCR reads through MiXCR, one entry per CDR3 protein. The repertoire holds 200,000 or so distinct CDR3 sequences, with 70% to 75% as singletons. Sequenced sample: lung tumor tissue. The receptors stem from a man aged 55-75 years with non-small cell lung cancer. The conserved cysteine and the conserved F or W are not part of the CDR3 here.

TRBJ1-6	TRBV20-1	SASDLSSYNSPLH
TRBJ1-4	TRBV29-1	SVGAGKNEKLF
TRBJ2-7	TRBV12-3/TRBV12-4	ASSRLWDRGDEQW
TRBJ2-7	TRBV4-2	ASSPSLTSGRATYEQY
TRBJ2-1	TRBV6-1	ASSESPPGGTTYNEQF
TRBJ2-1	TRBV11-2	TSSLERYKEQL
TRBJ2-5	TRBV20-1	SASPSQETQY
TRBJ2-7	TRBV13	AGSLEYSYEQY
TRBJ2-7	TRBV20-1	SASRRASGSLVAYEQY
TRBJ1-6	TRBV5-4	PSSLDTNSYNSPLH
TRBJ1-2	TRBV20-1	SARDVANYDYT
TRBJ2-3	TRBV5-4	ASSLAAGGPATDTQY
TRBJ2-3	TRBV4-3	ASSSAWPGPDMQY
TRBJ2-7	TRBV11-3	ASSLEQGPYEQY
TRBJ2-5	TRBV20-1	SARGEGSGQQETQY
TRBJ1-1	TRBV12-5	ASGSRGTEAF
TRBJ2-2	TRBV11-2	ASSPEGAGELF
TRBJ2-2	TRBV11-2	ASGLEGGISGELF
TRBJ1-1	TRBV6-5	ASSYPGDAHAS
TRBJ2-1	TRBV20-1	SAKNPGYDEQF
TRBJ1-2	TRBV6-2/TRBV6-3	ASTLDGNYGYT
TRBJ1-4	TRBV7-9	ASSLVHMANEKLF
TRBJ2-4	TRBV20-1	TAPNSGGAKNIQY
TRBJ1-1	TRBV20-1	SARIREAEAF
TRBJ1-2	TRBV12-5	ASSLGQGGGYT
TRBJ2-5	TRBV29-1	SVGGGGHETQY
TRBJ2-5	TRBV30	AWSVRLFGGTQY
TRBJ2-1	TRBV13	ASSLEAVQF
TRBJ2-3	TRBV14	ASSQDPNGSGGADTQY
TRBJ1-1	TRBV11-2	ASSLGGARTEAF
TRBJ2-2	TRBV6-5	ASSYSLAGANTGELY
TRBJ2-7	TRBV24-1	ATSDSRGINYEQY
TRBJ1-2	TRBV11-3	ASSSFTRTVDNYGYT
TRBJ2-3	TRBV11-3	ACCLASLADTQY
TRBJ1-5	TRBV12-3/TRBV12-4	ASSDNRGNSNQPQH
TRBJ2-7	TRBV6-2/TRBV6-3	AGRAGNSYERY
TRBJ1-1	TRBV11-2	ASGPRSCTNTEAF
TRBJ2-5	TRBV11-2	ASSLGYSASGTQY
TRBJ1-1	TRBV20-1	SARDARGDTEAF
TRBJ1-2	TRBV6-1	ASSEWGQGPGYT
TRBJ2-3	TRBV6-1	ASKSEPATSRDTQY
TRBJ2-1	TRBV29-1	GVVGLAEQF
TRBJ2-3	TRBV6-2/TRBV6-3	ASRLGTFTDTQY
TRBJ1-1	TRBV11-2	TSGLVGRGTEAF
TRBJ1-5	TRBV12-3/TRBV12-4	ASSYGGHQPQH
TRBJ2-2	TRBV11-3	ASSLVVSEDTGKLF
TRBJ1-1	TRBV11-2	ASSLEQGITEAF
TRBJ2-5	TRBV12-3/TRBV12-4	ASSLGLEREWQETQY
TRBJ1-1	TRBV5-1	ASSRTHPNTEAF
TRBJ1-5	TRBV28	ASSLPRGSSNQPQH
TRBJ1-2	TRBV12-3/TRBV12-4	ASSLSGGAYDYT
TRBJ2-5	TRBV11-1	ASRPPGLAGAEAQY
TRBJ1-1	TRBV6-1	VSSFMENTEAV
TRBJ1-1	TRBV5-6	ASNRPDRGSTEAF
TRBJ2-1	TRBV7-3	ASSQTYGSNNEQF
TRBJ2-5	TRBV20-1	SARRGQETQY
TRBJ2-1	TRBV11-3	ASSSLAGGYNEQC
TRBJ1-1	TRBV29-1	SGNDDRRHDGAF
TRBJ1-1	TRBV6-1	VSDRAGWAF